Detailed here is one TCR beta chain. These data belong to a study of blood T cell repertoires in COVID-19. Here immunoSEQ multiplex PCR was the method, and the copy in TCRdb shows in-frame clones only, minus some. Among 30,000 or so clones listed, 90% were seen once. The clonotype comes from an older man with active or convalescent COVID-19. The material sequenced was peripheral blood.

The CDR3: CASSPLQGKSGNTIYF. The CDR3 DNA reads as TGTGCCAGCTCACCCTTACAGGGGAAGAGTGGAAACACCATATATTTT. The chain is built from TRBV18 and TRBJ1-3; the match to TRBD1 covers 7 bases. The CDR3 has 16 amino acids. V lost 3 bases, J lost 3 bases, and 8 bases stayed unmatched. In germline, CDR1 is KGHSH, CDR2 LQKENI.